This entry features one T cell receptor (beta chain) sequence. This sample was taken from a study of T cells expressing NK-cell markers. TCRdb derives one entry per CDR3 protein from the 5' RACE reads, leaving out DNA. This sample lists around 470,000 distinct CDR3 sequences; its ten largest clones have approximately 1.5%. The CDR3 contains 13 residues. Germline-derived CDR1 and CDR2 are MNHNY and SVGAGI (reference sequence). This chain uses TRBV6-6 with TRBJ1-1; the D call from TCRdb, TRBD1, cannot be confirmed without DNA. What was sequenced was blood T cells: a sorted CD56 or NKG2C T cell subset, CD4+ or CD8+ T cells, or bulk PBMC T cells (not recorded which). The TCR sequence derives from a woman aged 50 to 65 in good health. This chain's CDR3 is CASRAGGLTEAFF.